Listed here are 30 T cell receptor beta chains from one sample, sequenced in a study of blood T cell repertoires in COVID-19. Sequencing used immunoSEQ multiplex PCR; TCRdb keeps in-frame clones, though not all of them. The table shows about 87,000 clones, with about 85% occurring only once. The sequenced material came from peripheral blood. The source of these receptors is a woman of 80 years or more with COVID-19, enrolled during active disease.

The V and J genes are TRBV5-1 and TRBJ1-3; a possible D gene is TRBD1 (6 bases). CDR1 SGHRS and CDR2 YFSETQ come from the germline V gene. V was shortened by 3 bases and J by 4 bases, with 17 bases between the two germline ends. The CDR3 has 16 amino acids. CDR3 bases: TGCGCCAGCAGCTCCTCGGGGGGCGTGCGGGGAAACACCATATATTTT. It codes for CASSSSGGVRGNTIYF.

The CDR3 nucleotides are TGTGCCAGCAGCTTACTTGGGGGCGGGGGCACTGAAGCTTTCTTT. Protein sequence: CASSLLGGGGTEAFF. The V gene is TRBV7-2, the J gene TRBJ1-1; D perhaps matches TRBD1 (6 bases). Germline loops: CDR1 SGHTA, CDR2 FQGNSA. Trimming stripped 2 bases from V and 4 bases from J, with 14 bases between. The CDR3 consists of 15 residues.

The chain carries TRBV19 and TRBJ1-2; D unclear. The V end lost 5 bases, the J end lost 1 base, and 11 bases lay between the germline ends. Germline CDR1 reads LNHDA; CDR2 reads SQIVND (reference sequence). The CDR3 is 14 residues long. The CDR3: CASSPTHNNYGYTF. The CDR3 DNA is TGTGCCAGTAGTCCAACCCACAATAACTATGGCTACACCTTC.

In this sample, this clone turned up once. The chain has TRBV6-2 or TRBV6-3 and TRBJ1-2; D gene uncertain. The CDR3 sequence is 12 residues long. CDR1 MNHEY and CDR2 SVGEGT come from the germline V gene. The ends were cut back, 2 bases at V and 7 bases at J, with 8 bases in the middle. This CDR3 is CASSYSTIGYTF. CDR3 bases: TGTGCCAGCAGTTACAGTACAATTGGCTACACCTTC.

The gene calls are TRBV13 and TRBJ2-2, with a weak D call TRBD2 (5 bases). The CDR3 runs 15 residues. The V gene lost 2 bases and the J gene lost 0 bases, with 7 bases spanning the gap. Germline CDR1 reads PRHDT; CDR2 reads FYEKMQ (reference sequence). In DNA form, the CDR3 reads TGTGCCAGCAGCTTAACGGGATCGAACACCGGGGAGCTGTTTTTT. The encoded protein is CASSLTGSNTGELFF.

CDR3 residues: CASSHSQGGSYNEQFF. The CDR3 nucleotides are TGCGCCAGCAGCCATTCACAGGGTGGGTCCTACAATGAGCAGTTCTTC. The V call is TRBV4-1, the J call TRBJ2-1; TRBD1 might be the D (6 bases). Germline V gene lookup returns CDR1 MGHRA and CDR2 YSYEKL. V lost 3 bases and J lost 1, with 13 bases in between. CDR3 length: 16 amino acids.

The chain recombines TRBV3-1 (or the pseudogene TRBV3-2) with TRBJ2-3; maybe TRBD2 (6 bases). CDR1 is LGHDT, CDR2 YNNKEL, per germline (reference sequence). This CDR3 contains 17 residues. V lost 0 bases, J lost 0 bases, and 13 bases lay in between. The DNA of the CDR3 is TGTGCCAGCAGCCAAGATCGAGGGAGGTTTAGCACAGATACGCAGTATTTT. This encodes CASSQDRGRFSTDTQYF.

Here the CDR3 DNA reads TGTGCCATCAGTGATCGGGGGACCCTGAACACTGAAGCTTTCTTT. It encodes CAISDRGTLNTEAFF. This rearrangement joins TRBV10-3 to TRBJ1-1, with a tentative D call TRBD1 (5 bases). CDR3 length: 15 amino acids. Trimming shortened V by 3 bases and J by 0 bases, and 11 bases separated the two germline ends. Looked up from germline, CDR1 is ENHRY and CDR2 is SYGVKD.

This chain uses TRBV28 with TRBJ2-2, with TRBD2 as a possible D gene (6 bases). This CDR3 spans 15 amino acids. CDR1 is MDHEN, CDR2 SYDVKM, per germline. V lost 2 bases to trimming and J lost 6 bases, with 13 bases between them. The CDR3 loop is CASSLGWERAGELFF. The CDR3 DNA reads as TGTGCCAGCAGTTTAGGGTGGGAGCGGGCCGGGGAGCTGTTTTTT.

The J gene is TRBJ1-1, the V gene TRBV5-1, with 7 bases lining up with TRBD1. The germline V gene has CDR1 SGHRS and CDR2 YFSETQ. V lost 4 bases, J lost 4 bases, and 10 bases stayed unmatched. This CDR3 has 15 residues. CDR3 bases: TGCGCCAGCAGCGGAACAGGGGTTGTCGGCACTGAAGCTTTCTTT. It encodes CASSGTGVVGTEAFF.

The chain joins TRBV10-2 to TRBJ2-7; 7 bases map to TRBD1. Germline CDR1 WSHSY, CDR2 SAAADI. The CDR3 runs to 15 residues. Trimming cost V 3 bases and J 4 bases; bases outside gene matches: 9. CDR3 nucleotide sequence: TGCGCCAGCAGTGACTGGAGGACAGGTTCGTACGAGCAGTACTTC. This sequence encodes CASSDWRTGSYEQYF.

The gene calls are TRBV4-2 and TRBJ2-5; 11 bases match TRBD2. In germline, CDR1 is LGHNA, CDR2 YNFKEQ. After removal of 4 bases from V and 4 bases from J, the junction contained 5 bases not matched to a gene. The length of the CDR3 is 15 residues. The CDR3 coding sequence is TGTGCCAGCAGCCGTACCGGGACTAGCGGAGAGACCCAGTACTTC. This codes for CASSRTGTSGETQYF.

The chain recombines TRBV25-1 with TRBJ2-3; 9 bases align to TRBD2. Germline loops: CDR1 MGHDK, CDR2 SYGVNS. The CDR3 contains 16 residues. V gave up 1 base and J gave up 5 bases; unmatched junction bases: 7. The CDR3 nucleotides read TGTGCCAGCAGTGAATCGGCGGGAGGGGTGGTAGATACGCAGTATTTT. This translates into CASSESAGGVVDTQYF.

This chain joins TRBV19 and TRBJ2-1, with TRBD2 matching 8 bases. Germline CDR1 reads LNHDA; CDR2 reads SQIVND (reference sequence). Trimming removed 2 bases from V and 4 bases from J; junction bases left unmatched: 7. This CDR3 is 16 amino acids long. This CDR3 is CASSIPRLAKYNEQFF. DNA of the CDR3: TGTGCCAGTAGTATACCGCGACTAGCGAAGTACAATGAGCAGTTCTTC.

The J gene is TRBJ2-5, the V gene TRBV11-2, with 9 bases that match TRBD2. V gave up 4 bases and J gave up 2 bases; unmatched junction bases: 8. Germline CDR1 is SGHAT and CDR2 is FQNNGV. The CDR3 totals 16 residues. This CDR3 reads CASSSRELAGQETQYF. The CDR3, as DNA: TGTGCCAGCAGCTCCCGTGAGCTAGCGGGACAAGAGACCCAGTACTTC.

V and J are TRBV7-2 and TRBJ2-1, with 7 bases fitting TRBD1. The length of the CDR3 is 15 residues. V shed 0 bases, J shed 4 bases, and the junction held 3 bases outside the gene matches. Looked up from germline, CDR1 is SGHTA and CDR2 is FQGNSA. The CDR3 region is CASSLARGFYNEQFF. In DNA form, the CDR3 reads TGTGCCAGCAGCTTAGCCAGGGGGTTTTACAATGAGCAGTTCTTC.

This rearrangement joins TRBV6-5 to TRBJ2-7, with a possible D match to TRBD1 (6 bases). Per the germline V gene, CDR1 is MNHEY and CDR2 is SVGAGI. Trimming removed 6 bases from V and 0 bases from J, with 12 bases in between. This CDR3 has 14 residues. The CDR3 protein is CASRQTGGSYEQYF. CDR3 nucleotide sequence: TGTGCCAGCAGACAGACAGGAGGCTCCTACGAGCAGTACTTC.

This chain links TRBV5-1 with TRBJ1-1, with D possibly TRBD1 on 6 matching bases. This CDR3 is built from 14 residues. V shed 0 bases and J shed 4 bases, with 10 bases lying between them. The germline V gene has CDR1 SGHRS and CDR2 YFSETQ. CDR3 DNA sequence: TGCGCCAGCAGCTTGGCAGGGGATAGCACTGAAGCTTTCTTT. It translates to CASSLAGDSTEAFF.

The V call is TRBV6-1, the J call TRBJ1-1; TRBD1 is a possible D gene (5 bases). There are 14 residues in the CDR3. Germline CDR1 is MNHNS and CDR2 is SASEGT. Deletions cut 3 bases from V and 4 bases from J, with 12 bases between. This chain's CDR3 is CASSDQGGITEAFF. Written as DNA, the CDR3 is TGTGCCAGCAGTGATCAGGGAGGTATCACTGAAGCTTTCTTT.

V is TRBV20-1 and J is TRBJ1-2; D is ambiguous. CDR1 DFQATT and CDR2 SNEGSKA come from the germline V gene (reference sequence). There are 12 residues in the CDR3. V lost 3 bases and J 1 base, leaving 6 bases between the germline ends. The CDR3 coding sequence is TGCAGTGCTAGTTCGGTTAACTATGGCTACACCTTC. It codes for CSASSVNYGYTF.

This clone was detected only a few times. The chain combines TRBV28 with TRBJ2-7, with D tentatively TRBD1 (6 bases). Germline CDR1 MDHEN, CDR2 SYDVKM. V dropped 7 bases and J dropped 0 bases, with 10 bases sitting between them. The CDR3 has 13 amino acids. Written as DNA, the CDR3 is TGTGCCAGCAATCAGGGGATCTCCTACGAGCAGTACTTC. As protein: CASNQGISYEQYF.

This chain links TRBV7-2 with TRBJ1-6, with TRBD1 as a possible D gene (6 bases). The germline gives CDR1 SGHTA, CDR2 FQGNSA. CDR3 length: 18 amino acids. The ends were cut back, 1 base at V and 7 bases at J, with 20 bases in the middle. CDR3 DNA: TGTGCCAGCAGCTTAGTATTCGGGGGGCGGATCTTGAATTCACCCCTCCACTTT. Translation: CASSLVFGGRILNSPLHF.

The V gene is TRBV6-6, the J gene TRBJ1-2, with 7 bases matching TRBD1. Per germline, CDR1 MNHNY and CDR2 SVGAGI (reference sequence). The ends lost 0 bases at V and 3 bases at J; junction bases unmatched: 7. The CDR3 spans 16 residues. The CDR3 region has the DNA TGTGCCAGCAGTTACTCGAAGGACAGGAGGCACTATGGCTACACCTTC. Its protein is CASSYSKDRRHYGYTF.

In nucleotides, the CDR3 is TGTGCCAGCAGTTACACTCGGGGGGAGGGCTACACCTTC. Protein: CASSYTRGEGYTF. This chain links TRBV6-5 with TRBJ1-2; D might be TRBD1 (5 bases). Germline CDR1 and CDR2: MNHEY and SVGAGI. The CDR3 consists of 13 residues. Trimming took off 2 bases at V and 8 bases at J, with 12 bases between the two ends.

This clone was seen a few times. V and J are TRBV7-3 and TRBJ2-3; 7 positions agree with TRBD2. V dropped 5 bases and J dropped 4; count of bases not matched to a gene: 9. The CDR3 consists of 15 residues. Germline lookup yields CDR1 SGHTA and CDR2 FQGTGA. Here the CDR3 reads CASSPGGAGADTQYF. CDR3 DNA: TGTGCCAGCAGCCCGGGGGGAGCCGGGGCAGATACGCAGTATTTT.

V and J are TRBV5-6 and TRBJ2-1; 8 bases agree with TRBD1. CDR3 size: 14 residues. Germline trimming cut 5 bases from V and 6 bases from J; bases unmatched to any gene: 7. Per germline, CDR1 SGHDT and CDR2 YYEEEE. CDR3 sequence: CASSFLQGANEQFF. The DNA of the CDR3 is TGTGCCAGCAGTTTCCTGCAGGGGGCCAATGAGCAGTTCTTC.

The gene calls are TRBV5-1 and TRBJ2-3; D is uncertain. This CDR3 is 13 amino acids long. Looked up from germline, CDR1 is SGHRS and CDR2 is YFSETQ. V shed 2 bases and J shed 2 bases, with 6 bases lying between them. The CDR3 sequence: CASSFGLTDTQYF. As DNA, the CDR3 is TGCGCCAGCAGCTTTGGGCTCACAGATACGCAGTATTTT.

The V gene is TRBV4-2, the J gene TRBJ2-2, with TRBD2 matching over 9 bases. Germline values: CDR1 LGHNA, CDR2 YNFKEQ. The CDR3 length is 18 residues. Trimming took 0 bases from V and 0 from J; bases not matched to a gene: 5. The CDR3 DNA reads as TGTGCCAGCAGCCAAGACCCGGCTAGCGGGGCGAACACCGGGGAGCTGTTTTTT. Translation: CASSQDPASGANTGELFF.

The V and J genes are TRBV7-8 and TRBJ2-7; possibly TRBD1 for D (5 bases). Germline assignment: CDR1 SGHVS and CDR2 FQNEAQ. V lost 7 bases and J lost 5, with 15 bases in between. This CDR3 has 13 amino acids. CDR3 bases: TGTGCCAGCATTCTTACAGGCTGGGACGAGCAGTACTTC. This encodes CASILTGWDEQYF.

The J gene is TRBJ2-3, the V gene TRBV5-1; 9 nucleotides line up with TRBD1. V gave up 0 bases and J gave up 4 bases; unmatched junction bases: 3. This CDR3 region has 15 residues. Germline V CDR1 and CDR2: SGHRS, YFSETQ. The CDR3, as DNA: TGCGCCAGCAGCTTGGCCGGGACAGGGTCAGATACGCAGTATTTT. Encoded protein: CASSLAGTGSDTQYF.